Listed here are 21 T cell receptor beta chains from one sample, sequenced in a study of vaccination effects on CD4 cells after COVID-19. Sequencing used immunoSEQ multiplex PCR; TCRdb keeps in-frame clones, though not all of them. Of about 41,000 clones in the sample, approximately 80% are singletons; the top ten hold about 3.1%. These receptors lack a known antigen. After expansion with viral peptide pools in the ViraFEST assay, antigen-specific CD4+ T cells were sequenced. Following 10 days of culture, CD4+ T cells were isolated. Vaccine recipients had no previous SARS-CoV-2 infection; their nucleocapsid antibodies were negative. Sequencing used CD4+ T cells from PBMCs cultured with HCoV-NL63 spike peptides, obtained before COVID-19 vaccination. The origin of the receptors is a human donor who received a COVID-19 vaccine.

V is TRBV7-2 and J is TRBJ1-5; no reliable D call. V lost 5 bases, J lost 3 bases, and 5 bases lay in between. This CDR3 is built from 12 residues. In germline, CDR1 is SGHTA, CDR2 FQGNSA. The CDR3 DNA is TGTGCCAGCAGCCGGGACAATCAGCCCCAGCATTTT. Amino acid sequence: CASSRDNQPQHF.

This sequence joins TRBV18 and TRBJ2-5; D unclear. The CDR3 spans 12 residues. Germline loops: CDR1 KGHSH, CDR2 LQKENI. Trimming removed 2 bases from V and 1 base from J, with 2 bases in between. CDR3 in amino acids: CASSPAQETQYF. CDR3 sequence (DNA): TGTGCCAGCTCACCAGCCCAAGAGACCCAGTACTTC.

The chain carries TRBV11-2 and TRBJ2-4, with 16 nucleotides matching TRBD2. This CDR3 has 18 residues. Trimming at V came to 5 bases and at J to 2 bases, leaving 6 bases not matched to a gene. Germline V CDR1 and CDR2: SGHAT, FQNNGV. The CDR3 sequence: CASSRGTSGGAPKNIQYF. The CDR3 bases are TGTGCCAGCAGCCGAGGGACTAGCGGGGGGGCTCCCAAAAACATTCAGTACTTC.

The J gene is TRBJ1-2, the V gene TRBV2, with TRBD1 matching 7 bases. Looked up from germline, CDR1 is SNHLY and CDR2 is FYNNEI. V gave up 6 bases and J gave up 5 bases; unmatched junction bases: 3. This CDR3 has 12 residues. The CDR3: CASRAGQYGYTF. The DNA of the CDR3 is TGTGCCAGCAGGGCGGGACAGTATGGCTACACCTTC.

This chain links TRBV9 with TRBJ1-1, with a weak D call TRBD1 (5 bases). V lost 0 bases and J 4 bases, leaving 19 bases between the germline ends. Germline V gives CDR1 SGDLS, CDR2 YYNGEE. The CDR3 covers 17 residues. DNA for the CDR3: TGTGCCAGCAGCGTAGGAGGGCTGGGGGGGAGGATCACTGAAGCTTTCTTT. It specifies CASSVGGLGGRITEAFF.

The rearrangement uses TRBV18 and TRBJ2-2; 8 nucleotides agree with TRBD1. The CDR3 has 16 amino acids. From germline, CDR1 is KGHSH and CDR2 LQKENI. J was trimmed by 5 bases and V by 3 bases; bases with no gene match: 8. The CDR3 DNA follows: TGTGCCAGCTCACCGGAGACAGGGGTAACTACCGGGGAGCTGTTTTTT. As protein: CASSPETGVTTGELFF.

The chain links TRBV10-2 to TRBJ1-5, with a weak D call TRBD1 (5 bases). V dropped 3 bases and J dropped 4 bases, with 13 bases sitting between them. CDR3 length equals 15 residues. Germline V gives CDR1 WSHSY, CDR2 SAAADI. The CDR3: CASSDGRVGNQPQHF. DNA of the CDR3: TGCGCCAGCAGTGACGGCAGGGTTGGGAATCAGCCCCAGCATTTT.

CDR3 amino acids: CASMYTREYHYGYTF. In nucleotides, the CDR3 is TGTGCCAGTATGTACACGAGGGAATATCACTATGGCTACACCTTC. V usage is TRBV19 and J usage is TRBJ1-2, with no clear D. Germline CDR1 is LNHDA and CDR2 is SQIVND (reference sequence). This CDR3 is 15 amino acids long. The ends were cut back, 7 bases at V and 3 bases at J, with 18 bases in the middle.

V and J are TRBV28 and TRBJ1-1; possibly TRBD1 for D (5 bases). Germline V gene lookup returns CDR1 MDHEN and CDR2 SYDVKM. This CDR3 has 14 residues. Deletions cut 8 bases from V and 5 bases from J, with 18 bases between. CDR3 bases: TGTGCCAGCCTACTGTCCGGGGGACGGACTGAAGCTTTCTTT. Amino acid sequence: CASLLSGGRTEAFF.

The chain joins TRBV19 to TRBJ1-1, with 7 bases that match TRBD1. Trimming took 1 base from V and 6 from J; bases not matched to a gene: 2. Germline CDR1 LNHDA, CDR2 SQIVND (reference sequence). This CDR3 contains 13 residues. CDR3 nucleotide sequence: TGTGCCAGTAGTATAGTAGGGGGCCCTGAAGCTTTCTTT. It yields the protein CASSIVGGPEAFF.

J is TRBJ2-7 and V is TRBV5-8; 7 bases line up with TRBD2. The CDR3 loop spans 16 amino acids. V shed 3 bases, J shed 0 bases, and the junction held 9 bases outside the gene matches. CDR1 SGHTS and CDR2 YDEGEE come from the germline V gene. CDR3 sequence: CASSSGLGSASYEQYV. The DNA of the CDR3 is TGTGCCAGCAGCTCAGGACTAGGTTCGGCCTCCTACGAGCAGTACGTC.

The chain employs TRBV20-1 and TRBJ1-6, with TRBD1 matching 7 bases. With 6 bases clipped from V and 9 bases from J, the junction kept 2 bases outside the gene matches. There are 11 residues in the CDR3. Germline CDR1 DFQATT, CDR2 SNEGSKA (reference sequence). The CDR3 reads CSARTGSPLHF. The DNA for the CDR3 is TGCAGTGCGAGGACAGGTTCACCCCTCCACTTT.

For the CDR3, the DNA is TGTGCCTGGACGAAGGGACTTGGAACGAACAATGAGCAGTTCTTC. Its protein product is CAWTKGLGTNNEQFF. The rearrangement links TRBV30 to TRBJ2-1; D may be TRBD2 (6 bases). The ends were cut back, 4 bases at V and 5 bases at J, with 18 bases in the middle. CDR3 length: 15 amino acids. Germline V gene lookup returns CDR1 GTSNPN and CDR2 SVGIG (reference sequence).

The rearrangement joins TRBV18 to TRBJ2-1; D remains ambiguous. Trimming shortened V by 6 bases and J by 0 bases, and 6 bases separated the two germline ends. Germline-derived CDR1 and CDR2 are KGHSH and LQKENI. This CDR3 has 13 amino acids. The CDR3 region has the DNA TGTGCCAGCTCCCCGTCCTCCTACAATGAGCAGTTCTTC. Protein sequence: CASSPSSYNEQFF.

The V and J genes are TRBV7-2 and TRBJ2-2; possible D gene TRBD2, 5 bases. The V end was cut by 6 bases, the J end by 4 bases, with 6 bases between. CDR3 length: 12 residues. Germline V gene data show CDR1 as SGHTA and CDR2 as FQGNSA. The CDR3 region is CASRGGTGELFF. CDR3 in DNA: TGTGCCAGCAGAGGAGGCACCGGGGAGCTGTTTTTT. The whole variable domain, filled in from reference TRBV7-2 and TRBJ2-2, reads GAGVSQSPSNKVTEKGKDVELRCDPISGHTALYWYRQSLGQGLEFLIYFQGNSAPDKSGLPSDRFSAERTGGSVSTLTIQRTQQEDSAVYLCASRGGTGELFFGEGSRLTVL.

V is TRBV3-1 (or the pseudogene TRBV3-2) and J is TRBJ2-7; D gene ambiguous. V was cut by 8 bases and J by 3 bases, with 2 bases left in between. Germline CDR1 is LGHDT and CDR2 is YNNKEL (reference sequence). The CDR3 covers 9 residues. The CDR3 loop reads CASFYEQYV. In nucleotides, the CDR3 is TGTGCCAGCTTCTACGAGCAGTACGTC.

The chain is built from TRBV12-3 or TRBV12-4 and TRBJ2-3; the match to TRBD1 covers 9 bases. Trimming removed 6 bases from V and 5 bases from J; junction bases left unmatched: 3. The CDR3 loop spans 13 amino acids. CDR3: CASRQGAGDTQYF. As DNA, the CDR3 is TGTGCCAGCAGACAGGGGGCCGGAGATACGCAGTATTTT.

The chain employs TRBV7-2 and TRBJ1-4; 7 nucleotides match TRBD1. V shed 0 bases and J 3 bases; nucleotides not matched to a gene: 4. The germline V gene encodes CDR1 SGHTA and CDR2 FQGNSA. This CDR3 contains 16 residues. CDR3 DNA sequence: TGTGCCAGCAGCTTAGCGCTTCAGGGGGCTAATGAAAAACTGTTTTTT. Its protein product is CASSLALQGANEKLFF.

The V and J genes are TRBV11-2 and TRBJ1-3; perhaps TRBD1 as D (5 bases). Trimming left V 3 bases short and J 0 bases short, with 15 bases between. There are 17 residues in the CDR3. CDR1 and CDR2 (germline): SGHAT, FQNNGV. CDR3: CASSFGDVRLSGNTIYF. In DNA, the CDR3 is TGTGCCAGCAGCTTTGGGGACGTTCGCCTCTCTGGAAACACCATATATTTT.

The genes are TRBV7-9 and TRBJ2-3, with D maybe TRBD2 (6 bases). The CDR3 totals 18 residues. V shed 1 base and J shed 4 bases, with 21 bases lying between them. Germline values: CDR1 SEHNR, CDR2 FQNEAQ (reference sequence). The CDR3 reads CASSLGWGNSGDADTQYF. In DNA, the CDR3 is TGTGCCAGCAGCTTAGGTTGGGGGAATTCGGGGGATGCAGATACGCAGTATTTT.

The chain is built from TRBV3-1 (or the pseudogene TRBV3-2) and TRBJ2-5, with no clear D. Germline lookup yields CDR1 LGHDT and CDR2 YNNKEL (reference sequence). The CDR3 sequence is 12 residues long. The V gene lost 1 base and the J gene lost 2 bases, with 2 bases spanning the gap. CDR3 amino acids: CASSQVQETQYF. The CDR3 DNA follows: TGTGCCAGCAGCCAAGTTCAAGAGACCCAGTACTTC.